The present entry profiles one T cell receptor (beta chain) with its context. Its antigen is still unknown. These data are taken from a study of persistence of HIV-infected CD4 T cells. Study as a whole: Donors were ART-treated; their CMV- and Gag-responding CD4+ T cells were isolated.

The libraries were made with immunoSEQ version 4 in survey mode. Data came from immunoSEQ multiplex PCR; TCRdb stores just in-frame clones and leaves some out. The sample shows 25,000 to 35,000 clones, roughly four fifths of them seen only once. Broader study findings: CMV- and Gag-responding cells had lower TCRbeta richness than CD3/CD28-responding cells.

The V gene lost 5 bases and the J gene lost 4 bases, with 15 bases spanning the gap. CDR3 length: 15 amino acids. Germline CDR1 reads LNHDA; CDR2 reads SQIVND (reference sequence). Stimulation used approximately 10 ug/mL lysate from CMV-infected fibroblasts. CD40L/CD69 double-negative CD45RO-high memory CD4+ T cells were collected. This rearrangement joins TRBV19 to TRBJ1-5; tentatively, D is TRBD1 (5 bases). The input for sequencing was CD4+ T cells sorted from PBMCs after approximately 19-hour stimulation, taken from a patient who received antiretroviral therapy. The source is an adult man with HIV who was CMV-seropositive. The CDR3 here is CASSLQGGVNQPQHF. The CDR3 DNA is TGTGCCAGTAGTCTCCAGGGAGGGGTGAATCAGCCCCAGCATTTT.